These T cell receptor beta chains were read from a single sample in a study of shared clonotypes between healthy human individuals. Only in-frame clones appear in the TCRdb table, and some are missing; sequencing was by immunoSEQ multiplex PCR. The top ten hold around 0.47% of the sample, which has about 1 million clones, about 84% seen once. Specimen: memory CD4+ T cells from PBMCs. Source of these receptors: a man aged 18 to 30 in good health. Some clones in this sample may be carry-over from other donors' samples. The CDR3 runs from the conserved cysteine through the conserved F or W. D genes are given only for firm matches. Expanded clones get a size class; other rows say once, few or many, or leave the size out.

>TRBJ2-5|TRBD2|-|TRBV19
CASSMGAGGVRRETQYF
TGTGCCAGTAGTATGGGCGCGGGGGGGGTTCGACGGGAGACCCAGTACTTC
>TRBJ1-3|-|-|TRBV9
CASSKMGAGGNTIYF
TGTGCCAGCAGCAAAATGGGGGCGGGTGGAAACACCATATATTTT
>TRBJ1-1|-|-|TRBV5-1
CASSLQGGRNPEAFF
TGCGCCAGCAGCCTGCAAGGCGGCAGGAATCCTGAAGCTTTCTTT
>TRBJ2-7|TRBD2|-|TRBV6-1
CASSAIQGNPSGRAGEQYF
TGTGCCAGCAGTGCAATTCAGGGGAACCCTAGCGGGAGGGCCGGGGAGCAGTACTTC
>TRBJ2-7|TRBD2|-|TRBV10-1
CASSESKEAGEGYEQYF
TGCGCCAGCAGTGAGTCTAAGGAGGCGGGAGAAGGCTACGAGCAGTACTTC
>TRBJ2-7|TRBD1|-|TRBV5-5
CASSSGQGYREQYF
TGTGCCAGCAGCTCGGGACAGGGGTATAGGGAGCAGTACTTC
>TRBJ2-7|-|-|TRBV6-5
CASSRTRAKAYEQYF
TGTGCCAGCAGCAGGACACGGGCGAAGGCTTACGAGCAGTACTTC
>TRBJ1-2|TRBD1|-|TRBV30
CAWRRILQGDENYGYTF
TGTGCCTGGAGGCGGATCCTACAGGGGGACGAGAACTATGGCTACACCTTC
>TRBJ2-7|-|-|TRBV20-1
CSAPRVGEQYF
TGCAGTGCCCCCCGGGTAGGCGAGCAGTACTTC
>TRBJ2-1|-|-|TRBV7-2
CASGLFGASSYNEQFF
TGTGCCAGCGGTCTCTTTGGGGCGAGCTCCTACAATGAGCAGTTCTTC
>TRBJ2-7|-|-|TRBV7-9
CASSRDSVGGYEQYF
TGTGCCAGCAGCAGGGATTCGGTGGGGGGATACGAGCAGTACTTC
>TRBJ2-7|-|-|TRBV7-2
CASRPPGLPAYEQYF
TGTGCCAGCAGGCCCCCGGGACTCCCCGCCTACGAGCAGTACTTC
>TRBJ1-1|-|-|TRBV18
CASSPQGSGMNTEAFF
TGTGCCAGCTCACCACAGGGGTCGGGGATGAACACTGAAGCTTTCTTT
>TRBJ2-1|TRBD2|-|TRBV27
CASSPPGLAGAREQFF
TGTGCCAGCAGTCCCCCGGGACTAGCGGGAGCCCGGGAGCAGTTCTTC
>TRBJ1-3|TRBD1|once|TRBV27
CASSLLGRGLSGNTIYF
TGTGCCAGCAGTTTATTGGGCAGGGGGCTCTCTGGAAACACCATATATTTT
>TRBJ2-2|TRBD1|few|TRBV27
CASTLKGGFGVGELFF
TGTGCCAGTACCCTTAAAGGGGGCTTCGGGGTCGGGGAGCTGTTTTTT
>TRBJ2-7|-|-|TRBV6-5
CASSYRAGTYEQYF
TGTGCCAGCAGTTACCGGGCAGGGACATACGAGCAGTACTTC
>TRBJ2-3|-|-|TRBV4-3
CASSQEPANTDTQYF
TGCGCCAGCAGCCAAGAGCCGGCGAACACAGATACGCAGTATTTT
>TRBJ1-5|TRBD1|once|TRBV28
CASSPGGQGANQPQHF
TGTGCCAGCAGCCCCGGGGGGCAGGGGGCCAATCAGCCCCAGCATTTT
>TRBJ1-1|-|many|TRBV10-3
CALSRDLNTEAFF
TGTGCCCTGAGCCGGGACTTGAACACTGAAGCTTTCTTT
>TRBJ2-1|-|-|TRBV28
CASSQGEGMSYNEQFF
TGTGCCAGCAGTCAGGGGGAGGGCATGTCCTACAATGAGCAGTTCTTC
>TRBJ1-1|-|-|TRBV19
CASSMALNTEAFF
TGTGCCAGTAGTATGGCTCTGAACACTGAAGCTTTCTTT
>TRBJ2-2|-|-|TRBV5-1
CASSGTGYGGELFF
TGCGCCAGCAGCGGTACAGGGTACGGCGGGGAGCTGTTTTTT
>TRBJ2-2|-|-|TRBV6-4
CASSSGPRTGELFF
TGTGCCAGCAGTTCGGGACCGCGCACCGGGGAGCTGTTTTTT
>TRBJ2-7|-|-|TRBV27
CASRSPPSSYEQYF
TGTGCCAGCAGATCCCCTCCGAGCTCCTACGAGCAGTACTTC
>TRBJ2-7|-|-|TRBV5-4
CASSRTQGQLRHEQYF
TGTGCCAGCAGTCGCACCCAGGGGCAACTTCGCCACGAGCAGTACTTC
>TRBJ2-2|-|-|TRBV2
CASTPWGELFF
TGTGCCAGCACCCCTTGGGGGGAGCTGTTTTTT
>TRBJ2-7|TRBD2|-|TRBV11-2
CASSIRTRPYEQYF
TGTGCCAGCAGCATACGGACTAGACCTTACGAGCAGTACTTC
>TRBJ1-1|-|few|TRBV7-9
CASSLDSLGAFF
TGTGCCAGCAGCTTAGATTCCCTCGGAGCTTTCTTT
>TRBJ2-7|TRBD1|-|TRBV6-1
CASGSGTGGFEQYF
TGTGCCAGCGGCTCCGGGACAGGGGGCTTCGAGCAGTACTTC
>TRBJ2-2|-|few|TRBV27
CATGGGGNTGELFF
TGTGCCACCGGCGGAGGTGGGAACACCGGGGAGCTGTTTTTT
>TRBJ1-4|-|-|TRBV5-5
CASSLAGGSANEKLFF
TGTGCCAGCAGCTTGGCTGGGGGATCGGCTAATGAAAAACTGTTTTTT
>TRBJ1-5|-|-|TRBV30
CAWSTVNSNQPQHF
TGTGCCTGGAGTACAGTGAATAGCAATCAGCCCCAGCATTTT
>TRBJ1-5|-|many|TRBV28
CATREQGPSNQPQHF
TGTGCCACCAGAGAACAGGGACCGAGCAATCAGCCCCAGCATTTT
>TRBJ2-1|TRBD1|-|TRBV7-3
CASSSNRGFAAEQFF
TGTGCCAGCAGCTCAAACAGGGGTTTCGCGGCTGAGCAGTTCTTC
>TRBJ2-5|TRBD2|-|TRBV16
CASSPEGRAETQYF
TGTGCCAGCAGCCCCGAAGGGAGGGCGGAGACCCAGTACTTC
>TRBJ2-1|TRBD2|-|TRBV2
CASKRGLADYNEQFF
TGTGCCAGCAAGAGGGGACTAGCGGACTACAATGAGCAGTTCTTC
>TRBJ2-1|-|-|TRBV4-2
CASSPRVTLNEQFF
TGTGCCAGCAGCCCCCGGGTAACCTTAAATGAGCAGTTCTTC
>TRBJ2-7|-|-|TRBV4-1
CASSLQWDGSYEQYF
TGCGCCAGCAGCCTCCAGTGGGACGGTTCCTACGAGCAGTACTTC
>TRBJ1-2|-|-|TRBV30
CAWKQTNYGYTF
TGTGCCTGGAAACAGACCAACTATGGCTACACCTTC
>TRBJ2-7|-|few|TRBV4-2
CASSPLVHLSYEQYF
TGTGCCAGCAGCCCCCTGGTCCACCTGTCCTACGAGCAGTACTTC
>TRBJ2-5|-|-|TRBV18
CASSPPPGTLTQYF
TGTGCCAGCTCACCACCGCCAGGGACCCTTACCCAGTACTTC
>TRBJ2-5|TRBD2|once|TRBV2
CASSPLAGVEETQYF
TGTGCCAGCAGTCCTTTAGCGGGAGTAGAAGAGACCCAGTACTTC
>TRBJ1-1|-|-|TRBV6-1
CASSPRRGGDTEAFF
TGTGCCAGCAGCCCGCGCCGGGGCGGGGATACTGAAGCTTTCTTT
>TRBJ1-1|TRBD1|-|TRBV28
CASSLGGTGLNTEAFF
TGTGCCAGCAGTTTAGGCGGGACAGGCCTGAACACTGAAGCTTTCTTT
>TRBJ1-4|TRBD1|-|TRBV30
CAWSVAGGATNEKLFF
TGTGCCTGGAGTGTGGCAGGGGGAGCAACTAATGAAAAACTGTTTTTT
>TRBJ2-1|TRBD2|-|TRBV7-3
CASSLLAGAYNEQFF
TGTGCCAGCAGCCTTCTAGCGGGAGCTTACAATGAGCAGTTCTTC
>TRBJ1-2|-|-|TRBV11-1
CASSPGTFDYGYTF
TGTGCCAGCAGCCCAGGGACATTTGACTATGGCTACACCTTC